This T cell receptor (beta chain) was obtained from a study of shared clonotypes between healthy human individuals. The CDR3 runs to 14 residues. V was clipped by 1 base and J by 3 bases, with 9 bases between them. Germline lookup yields CDR1 SGHAT and CDR2 FQNNGV. Repertoires were generated with immunoSEQ multiplex PCR, while TCRdb's copy carries only in-frame clones and drops some. This table has hundreds of thousands of clones, around 72% appearing once. This rearrangement joins TRBV11-2 to TRBJ2-5; TRBD1 might be the D (5 bases). The origin of this receptor is a woman aged 25 to 39 in good health. The specimen sequenced was memory CD4+ T cells sorted from blood. Regarding subset: CD45RA-negative fraction. The CDR3 here is CASSLGQLKETQYF. The CDR3 nucleotides are TGTGCCAGCAGCTTAGGACAGTTAAAAGAGACCCAGTACTTC.